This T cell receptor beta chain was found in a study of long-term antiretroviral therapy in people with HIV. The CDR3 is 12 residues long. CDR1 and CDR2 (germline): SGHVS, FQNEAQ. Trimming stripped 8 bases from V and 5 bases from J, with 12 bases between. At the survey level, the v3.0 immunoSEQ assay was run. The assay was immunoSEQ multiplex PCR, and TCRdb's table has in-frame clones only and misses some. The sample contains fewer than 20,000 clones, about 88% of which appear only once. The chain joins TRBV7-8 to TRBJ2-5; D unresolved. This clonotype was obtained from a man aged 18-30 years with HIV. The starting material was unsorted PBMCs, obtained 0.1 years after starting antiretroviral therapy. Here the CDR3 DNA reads TGTGCCAGCTCGATCTTCGGGGAGACCCAGTACTTC. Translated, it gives CASSIFGETQYF. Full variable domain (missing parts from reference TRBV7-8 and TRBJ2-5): GAGVSQSPRYKVAKRGQDVALRCDPISGHVSLFWYQQALGQGPEFLTYFQNEAQLDKSGLPSDRFFAERPEGSVSTLKIQRTQQEDSAVYLCASSIFGETQYFGPGTRLLVL.